What follows describes a single TCR beta chain. These data come from a study of radiation and T cells in renal cell carcinoma. Here immunoSEQ multiplex PCR was the method, and the copy in TCRdb shows in-frame clones only, minus some. Found here are under 150,000 clones, about 81% of them singletons; the top ten hold under 2.5%. Time point of the sample: blood 2 weeks post-SBRT. Noted treatment: 15 Gy SBRT to primary tumor, nephrectomy 4 weeks later. Blood was sampled at baseline, 2 weeks and 4 weeks after SBRT. Germline-derived CDR1 and CDR2 are SQVTM and ANQGSEA. After removal of 6 bases from V and 7 bases from J, the junction contained 6 bases not matched to a gene. This CDR3 has 11 residues.

The receptor comes from a woman aged 55 to 70 with renal cell carcinoma. The chain is built from TRBV29-1 and TRBJ2-7; the match to TRBD2 covers 7 bases. The sequencing here drew on blood, taken from a patient whose treatment included radiotherapy and nephrectomy. CDR3 amino acids: CSVSKGGEQYF. The CDR3 DNA sequence: TGCAGCGTGTCAAAGGGAGGGGAGCAGTACTTC.